Sequencing of this TCR beta chain was carried out in a study of response to subunit inactivated influenza vaccine. The study, taken as a whole, reports: Authors suggested few new T cells are recruited by each seasonal influenza vaccination.

MiXCR, run by TCRdb on the RT-PCR reads, gives a single entry per CDR3 protein. The data hold about 300,000 distinct CDR3 sequences, with around a fifth observed a single time. This clonotype was seen only a few times. The antigen remains unidentified. Sequencing was performed on PBMCs from blood, taken around 22 months after vaccination. The TCR was taken from a man aged 50 to 69 who received an inactivated influenza vaccine.

The CDR3 spells CSASGLLYEQYF. The CDR3 bases are TGCAGTGCCTCGGGACTCCTCTACGAGCAGTACTTC. The rearrangement links TRBV20-1 to TRBJ2-7, with TRBD2 as a possible D gene (6 bases). The V gene lost 6 bases and the J gene lost 3 bases, with 12 bases spanning the gap. In germline, CDR1 is DFQATT, CDR2 SNEGSKA (reference sequence). CDR3 length equals 12 residues.